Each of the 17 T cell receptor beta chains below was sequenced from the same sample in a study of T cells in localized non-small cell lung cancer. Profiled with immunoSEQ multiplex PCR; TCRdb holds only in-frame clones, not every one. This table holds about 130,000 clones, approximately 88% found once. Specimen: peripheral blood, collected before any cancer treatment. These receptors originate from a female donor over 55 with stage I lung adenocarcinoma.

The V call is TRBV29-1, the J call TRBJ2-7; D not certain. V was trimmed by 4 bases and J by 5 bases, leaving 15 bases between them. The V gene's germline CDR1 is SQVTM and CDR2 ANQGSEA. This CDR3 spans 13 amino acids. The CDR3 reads CSVVLFGDHEQYF. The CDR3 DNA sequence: TGCAGCGTTGTGCTTTTTGGGGATCACGAGCAGTACTTC.

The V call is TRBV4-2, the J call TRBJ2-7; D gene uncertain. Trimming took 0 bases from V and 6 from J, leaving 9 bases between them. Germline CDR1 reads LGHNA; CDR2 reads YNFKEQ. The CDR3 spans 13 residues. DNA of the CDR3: TGTGCCAGCAGCCAAGAATCGAAGCTCGAGCAGTACTTC. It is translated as CASSQESKLEQYF.

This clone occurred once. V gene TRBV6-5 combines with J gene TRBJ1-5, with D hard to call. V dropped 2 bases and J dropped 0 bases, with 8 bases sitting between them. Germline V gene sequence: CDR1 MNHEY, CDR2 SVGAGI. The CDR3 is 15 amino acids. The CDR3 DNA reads TGTGCCAGCAGTTACGAAACTTATAGCAATCAGCCCCAGCATTTT. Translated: CASSYETYSNQPQHF.

This CDR3 reads CASSNTGGTQGIQYF. CDR3 DNA: TGTGCCAGCTCAAACACAGGGGGCACACAAGGGATTCAGTACTTC. The chain is built from TRBV18 and TRBJ2-4; 9 bases are a match to TRBD1. Germline values: CDR1 KGHSH, CDR2 LQKENI. This CDR3 is built from 15 residues. V lost 5 bases and J lost 10; bases outside the gene matches: 12.

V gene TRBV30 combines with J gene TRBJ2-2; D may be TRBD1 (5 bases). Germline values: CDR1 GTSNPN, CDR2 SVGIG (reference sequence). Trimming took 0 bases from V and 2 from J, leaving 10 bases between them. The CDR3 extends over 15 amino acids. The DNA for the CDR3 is TGTGCCTGGAGTGTGGGCAGGGTAAACACCGGGGAGCTGTTTTTT. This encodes CAWSVGRVNTGELFF.

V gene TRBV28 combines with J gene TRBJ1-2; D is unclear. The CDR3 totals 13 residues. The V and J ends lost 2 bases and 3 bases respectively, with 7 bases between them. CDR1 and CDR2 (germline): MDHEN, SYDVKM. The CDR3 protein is CASSLVQHYGYTF. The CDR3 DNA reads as TGTGCCAGCAGTTTAGTACAGCACTATGGCTACACCTTC.

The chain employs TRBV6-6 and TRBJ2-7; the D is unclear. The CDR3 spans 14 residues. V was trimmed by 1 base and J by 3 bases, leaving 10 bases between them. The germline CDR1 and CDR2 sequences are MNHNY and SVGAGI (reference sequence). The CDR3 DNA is TGTGCCAGCAGTTACTTGGCGGCAAACTACGAGCAGTACTTC. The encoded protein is CASSYLAANYEQYF.

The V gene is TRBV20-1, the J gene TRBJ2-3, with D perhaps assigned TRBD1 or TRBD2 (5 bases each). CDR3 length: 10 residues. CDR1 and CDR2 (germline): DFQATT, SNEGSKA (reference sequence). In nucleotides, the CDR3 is TGCAGCGGGGACGGCGGCAGTCCGTATTTT. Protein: CSGDGGSPYF.

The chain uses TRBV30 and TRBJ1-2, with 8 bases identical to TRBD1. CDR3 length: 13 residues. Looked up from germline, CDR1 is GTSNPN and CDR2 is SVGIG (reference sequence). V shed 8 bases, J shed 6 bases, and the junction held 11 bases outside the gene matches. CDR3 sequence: CAGPGQERDGYTF. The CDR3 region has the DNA TGTGCCGGACCGGGACAGGAACGGGATGGCTACACCTTC. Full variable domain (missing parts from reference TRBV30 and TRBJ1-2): SQTIHQWPATLVQPVGSPLSLECTVEGTSNPNLYWYRQAAGRGLQLLFYSVGIGQISSEVPQNLSASRPQDRQFILSSKKLLLSDSGFYLCAGPGQERDGYTFGSGTRLTVV.

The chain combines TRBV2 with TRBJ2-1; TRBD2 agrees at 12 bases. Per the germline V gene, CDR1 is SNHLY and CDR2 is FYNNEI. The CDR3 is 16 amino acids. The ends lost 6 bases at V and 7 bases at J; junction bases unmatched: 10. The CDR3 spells CASRRTTSGSFNEQFF. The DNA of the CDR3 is TGTGCCAGCAGGAGGACGACTAGCGGGAGTTTTAATGAGCAGTTCTTC. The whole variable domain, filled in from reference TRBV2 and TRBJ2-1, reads EPEVTQTPSHQVTQMGQEVILRCVPISNHLYFYWYRQILGQKVEFLVSFYNNEISEKSEIFDDQFSVERPDGSNFTLKIRSTKLEDSAMYFCASRRTTSGSFNEQFFGPGTRLTVL.

CDR3 amino acids: CASRETFYGYTF. The CDR3 coding sequence is TGTGCCAGCAGGGAGACTTTCTATGGCTACACCTTC. The genes are TRBV2 and TRBJ1-2, with no clear D. The CDR3 covers 12 residues. From germline, CDR1 is SNHLY and CDR2 FYNNEI. V was pared by 6 bases and J by 4 bases, with 9 bases between.

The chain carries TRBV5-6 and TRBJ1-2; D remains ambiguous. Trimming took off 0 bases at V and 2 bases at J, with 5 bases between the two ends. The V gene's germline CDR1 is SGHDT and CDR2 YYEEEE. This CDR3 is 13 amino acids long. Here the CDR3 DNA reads TGTGCCAGCAGCTTGGGTAGGAACTATGGCTACACCTTC. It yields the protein CASSLGRNYGYTF.

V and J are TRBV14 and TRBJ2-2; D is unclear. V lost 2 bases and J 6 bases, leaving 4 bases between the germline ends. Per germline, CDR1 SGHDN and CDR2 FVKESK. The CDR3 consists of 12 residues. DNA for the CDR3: TGTGCCAGCAGCCAATTCGCCGGGGAGCTGTTTTTT. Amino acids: CASSQFAGELFF.

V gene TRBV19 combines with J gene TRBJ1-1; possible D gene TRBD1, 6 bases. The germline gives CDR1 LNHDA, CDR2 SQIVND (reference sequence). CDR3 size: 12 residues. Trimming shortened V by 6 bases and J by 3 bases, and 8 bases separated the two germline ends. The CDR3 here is CASSTGYTEAFF. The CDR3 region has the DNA TGTGCCAGTAGCACAGGGTACACTGAAGCTTTCTTT. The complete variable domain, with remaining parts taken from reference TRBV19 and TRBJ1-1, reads DGGITQSPKYLFRKEGQNVTLSCEQNLNHDAMYWYRQDPGQGLRLIYYSQIVNDFQKGDIAEGYSVSREKKESFPLTVTSAQKNPTAFYLCASSTGYTEAFFGQGTRLTVV.

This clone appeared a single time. CDR3 in amino acids: CASSLGGTNYGYTF. In nucleotides, the CDR3 is TGTGCCAGCAGTTTAGGCGGGACTAACTATGGCTACACCTTC. V gene TRBV28 combines with J gene TRBJ1-2; D is ambiguous. V was shortened by 2 bases and J by 0 bases, with 7 bases between the two germline ends. In germline, CDR1 is MDHEN, CDR2 SYDVKM. The CDR3 spans 14 residues.

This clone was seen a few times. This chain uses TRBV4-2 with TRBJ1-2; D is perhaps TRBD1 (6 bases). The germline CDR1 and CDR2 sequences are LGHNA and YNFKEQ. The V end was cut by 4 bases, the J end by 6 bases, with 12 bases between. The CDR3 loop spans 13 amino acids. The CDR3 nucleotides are TGTGCCAGCAGCCTAACAGGGACCGATGGCTACACCTTC. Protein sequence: CASSLTGTDGYTF.

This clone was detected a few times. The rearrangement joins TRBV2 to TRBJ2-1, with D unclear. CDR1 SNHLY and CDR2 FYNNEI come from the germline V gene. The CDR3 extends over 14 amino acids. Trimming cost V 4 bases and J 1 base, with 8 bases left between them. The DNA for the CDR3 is TGTGCCAGCAGTGGCCAGGCATCCTACAATGAGCAGTTCTTC. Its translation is CASSGQASYNEQFF.